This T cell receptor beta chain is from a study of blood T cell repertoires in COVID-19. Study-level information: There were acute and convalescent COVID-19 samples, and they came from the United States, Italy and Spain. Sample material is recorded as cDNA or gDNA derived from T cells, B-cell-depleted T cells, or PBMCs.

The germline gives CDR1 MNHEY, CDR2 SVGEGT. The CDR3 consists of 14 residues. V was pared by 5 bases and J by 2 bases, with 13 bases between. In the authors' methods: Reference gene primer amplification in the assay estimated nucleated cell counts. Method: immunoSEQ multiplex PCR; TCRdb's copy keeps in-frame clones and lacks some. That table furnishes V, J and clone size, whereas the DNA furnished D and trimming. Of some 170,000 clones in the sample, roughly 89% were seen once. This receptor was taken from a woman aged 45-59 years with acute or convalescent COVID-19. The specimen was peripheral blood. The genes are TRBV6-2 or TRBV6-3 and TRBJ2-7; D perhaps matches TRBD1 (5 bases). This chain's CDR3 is CASSKTGNPYEQYF. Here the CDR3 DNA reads TGTGCCAGCAGTAAAACAGGTAATCCCTACGAGCAGTACTTC.